These 24 T cell receptor beta chains were sequenced from one sample in a study of T cells after yellow fever vaccination. One entry per CDR3 protein, called by TCRdb with MiXCR from the 5' RACE reads. Of 500,000 to 650,000 distinct CDR3 sequences in the sample, around an eighth are singletons; the top ten hold around 15%. Sequencing was performed on PBMCs, taken on the day of the yellow fever booster vaccination. These receptors all stem from a man aged 25 to 40 who received the YFV17D yellow fever vaccine.

The table lists this clonotype with a few counts. The chain links TRBV4-3 to TRBJ1-1, with a tentative D call TRBD1 (6 bases). The V end was cut by 0 bases, the J end by 7 bases, with 12 bases between. CDR1 is LGHNA and CDR2 is YSLEER in the germline V gene. The CDR3 has 14 residues. The CDR3, as DNA: TGCGCCAGCAGCCAAGACCTTCAAGGGGGTGAAGCTTTCTTT. It translates to CASSQDLQGGEAFF.

V gene TRBV7-8 combines with J gene TRBJ2-7, with TRBD2 matching over 12 bases. Germline loops: CDR1 SGHVS, CDR2 FQNEAQ. The J segment lost 7 bases and the V segment lost 2 bases, leaving 9 bases of the junction unmatched. This CDR3 region has 16 residues. CDR3 DNA: TGTGCCAGCAGCTTATCCCCCAGACTAGCGGGAGTTGAGCAGTACTTC. Translation: CASSLSPRLAGVEQYF.

The chain carries TRBV20-1 and TRBJ2-7; 8 bases line up with TRBD1. The CDR3 covers 17 residues. Losses at the gene ends were 1 base for V and 2 bases for J; bases not matched to a gene: 13. From germline, CDR1 is DFQATT and CDR2 SNEGSKA (reference sequence). The CDR3 DNA sequence: TGCAGTGCTAGAGGACGAGATTTAGGACAGGGCCCCTACGAGCAGTACTTC. The encoded protein is CSARGRDLGQGPYEQYF.

This clonotype came up a few times. This rearrangement joins TRBV2 to TRBJ1-5; TRBD1 matches at 8 bases. Germline assignment: CDR1 SNHLY and CDR2 FYNNEI. Germline trimming cut 6 bases from V and 6 bases from J; bases unmatched to any gene: 7. There are 14 residues in the CDR3. CDR3 sequence: CASSDDRGGQPQHF. DNA for the CDR3: TGTGCCAGCAGCGACGACAGGGGCGGTCAGCCCCAGCATTTT.

Only a few counts were recorded for this clonotype. The CDR3 here is CSANLRGGETQYF. In DNA, the CDR3 is TGCAGTGCAAACCTTCGGGGGGGAGAGACCCAGTACTTC. This sequence joins TRBV20-1 and TRBJ2-5; 8 bases match TRBD2. The CDR3 contains 13 residues. J lost 4 bases, V lost 6 bases, and 7 bases had no gene match. Germline loops: CDR1 DFQATT, CDR2 SNEGSKA (reference sequence).

This clonotype has just a few counts. The CDR3 region is CASSRDRDYEKLFF. DNA for the CDR3: TGCGCCAGCAGCCGCGACAGGGACTACGAAAAACTGTTTTTT. V is TRBV4-1 and J is TRBJ1-4; 7 positions match TRBD1. Germline V gene sequence: CDR1 MGHRA, CDR2 YSYEKL. The trim removed 4 bases at V and 8 bases at J, leaving 7 bases unmatched. The CDR3 is made up of 14 amino acids.

Ten or more counts support this clonotype. The chain carries TRBV11-1 and TRBJ2-5; possibly TRBD1 for D (5 bases). The germline gives CDR1 SGHAT, CDR2 FQDESV (reference sequence). The CDR3 sequence is 13 residues long. The ends were cut back, 7 bases at V and 3 bases at J, with 12 bases in the middle. The CDR3 sequence: CASNQGPKETQYF. The CDR3 nucleotides are TGTGCCAGCAACCAGGGCCCGAAAGAGACCCAGTACTTC.

This clonotype was counted at least ten times. The gene calls are TRBV5-1 and TRBJ2-7; D ambiguous. The CDR3 loop spans 13 amino acids. CDR1 SGHRS and CDR2 YFSETQ come from the germline V gene. Deletions cut 1 base from V and 3 bases from J, with 8 bases between. The CDR3 reads CASSLNSLYEQYF. CDR3 coding DNA: TGCGCCAGCAGCTTGAACAGCCTCTACGAGCAGTACTTC.

The V call is TRBV5-1, the J call TRBJ2-7, with D possibly being TRBD1 (6 bases). The germline V gene has CDR1 SGHRS and CDR2 YFSETQ. The CDR3 is made up of 15 amino acids. Trimming removed 2 bases from V and 0 bases from J, with 12 bases in between. CDR3 in DNA: TGCGCCAGCAGCTTCAACAGGGATAGCTCCTACGAGCAGTACTTC. It is translated as CASSFNRDSSYEQYF.

This chain joins TRBV27 and TRBJ1-5, with D perhaps matching TRBD1 (6 bases). The CDR3 runs 16 residues. The germline V and J ends were trimmed by 3 bases and 6 bases, with 18 bases remaining between them. Germline values: CDR1 MNHEY, CDR2 SMNVEV (reference sequence). In DNA form, the CDR3 reads TGTGCCAGCAGTTTTACAGGGTCCGGGCTAGGTCAGCCCCAGCATTTT. Amino acids: CASSFTGSGLGQPQHF.

This clonotype appeared a few times. The genes are TRBV6-5 and TRBJ2-2; D is tentatively TRBD1 or TRBD2 (5 bases each). This CDR3 contains 18 residues. The germline gives CDR1 MNHEY, CDR2 SVGAGI. Trimming left V 2 bases short and J 6 bases short, with 22 bases between. This CDR3 is CASSYRVGPIKGSGELFF. In DNA, the CDR3 is TGTGCCAGCAGTTACAGGGTGGGACCTATAAAAGGCTCCGGGGAGCTGTTTTTT.

This clonotype showed up just a few times. The rearrangement uses TRBV3-1 and TRBJ2-5; 7 positions agree with TRBD2. This CDR3 contains 13 residues. The ends lost 2 bases at V and 5 bases at J; junction bases unmatched: 2. Germline CDR1 is LGHDT and CDR2 is YNNKEL (reference sequence). The CDR3 loop is CASSQSGKETQYF. DNA of the CDR3: TGTGCCAGCAGCCAAAGCGGGAAGGAGACCCAGTACTTC.

This chain connects TRBV6-1 to TRBJ1-4; D unclear. CDR1 is MNHNS, CDR2 SASEGT, per germline. V dropped 7 bases and J dropped 9 bases, with 15 bases sitting between them. The CDR3 length is 13 residues. The chain's CDR3 is CASTQTEVQKLFF. In nucleotides, the CDR3 is TGTGCCAGCACCCAGACTGAGGTTCAAAAACTGTTTTTT.

The chain links TRBV4-1 to TRBJ2-1, with 9 bases that match TRBD2. Unmatched junction bases numbered 8, after V lost 2 bases and J lost 0 bases. CDR1 MGHRA and CDR2 YSYEKL come from the germline V gene. The CDR3 covers 18 residues. DNA of the CDR3: TGCGCCAGCAGCCAACCGACTAGCGGACTAAGCTCCTACAATGAGCAGTTCTTC. It specifies CASSQPTSGLSSYNEQFF.

The chain uses TRBV10-3 and TRBJ2-1; the D is unclear. Germline CDR1 is ENHRY and CDR2 is SYGVKD. Trimming cost V 2 bases and J 0 bases, with 14 bases left between them. The CDR3 totals 17 residues. CDR3 region: CAISEPAPRSSYNEQFF. The CDR3 DNA is TGTGCCATCAGTGAGCCCGCGCCCCGGAGCTCCTACAATGAGCAGTTCTTC.

The chain is built from TRBV5-8 and TRBJ2-2; either TRBD1 or TRBD2 may fit D (5 bases each). V was shortened by 4 bases and J by 4 bases, with 14 bases between the two germline ends. The CDR3 has 15 amino acids. Germline CDR1 is SGHTS and CDR2 is YDEGEE. In DNA form, the CDR3 reads TGTGCCAGCAGCCTACTGGGGGTCCCCACCGGGGAGCTGTTTTTT. This sequence encodes CASSLLGVPTGELFF.

This clonotype was seen many times. V and J are TRBV4-3 and TRBJ2-7; 9 bases line up with TRBD2. Per the germline V gene, CDR1 is LGHNA and CDR2 is YSLEER. With V trimmed by 6 bases and J by 1 base, 7 bases remained unmatched. This CDR3 is built from 15 residues. For the CDR3, the DNA is TGCGCCAGCAGAGAAGGACTAGCGTTTTCCTACGAGCAGTACTTC. It is translated as CASREGLAFSYEQYF.

This clonotype was found a few times. The V call is TRBV7-7, the J call TRBJ2-3; TRBD1 is a possible D gene (6 bases). V lost 1 base and J lost 9, with 14 bases in between. CDR3 length equals 14 residues. Germline loops: CDR1 SSHAT, CDR2 FNYEAQ (reference sequence). CDR3 residues: CASSLGTEGATQYF. CDR3 sequence (DNA): TGTGCCAGCAGCTTAGGGACAGAGGGAGCCACGCAGTATTTT.

V is TRBV12-3 or TRBV12-4 and J is TRBJ2-3; 7 positions match TRBD2. The CDR3 has 15 amino acids. V trimming: 4 bases; J trimming: 6 bases; junction bases outside the gene matches: 10. DNA of the CDR3: TGTGCCAGCAGTTCTGGCGGGAGCCCCGGGGATACGCAGTATTTT. Its translation: CASSSGGSPGDTQYF.

This clonotype was picked up a small number of times. This rearrangement joins TRBV7-8 to TRBJ2-1; TRBD2 agrees at 10 bases. The V and J ends lost 3 bases and 7 bases, in that order; junction bases with no gene match: 3. CDR3 length equals 14 residues. Germline-derived CDR1 and CDR2 are SGHVS and FQNEAQ. The CDR3: CASSLVLAGNEQFF. In DNA, the CDR3 is TGTGCCAGCAGCTTGGTACTAGCGGGGAATGAGCAGTTCTTC.

This clonotype has a handful of counts. J is TRBJ2-3 and V is TRBV5-1, with TRBD2 identical over 8 bases. Germline V gives CDR1 SGHRS, CDR2 YFSETQ. The CDR3 has 16 residues. The V segment lost 1 base and the J segment 8 bases; nucleotides outside the gene matches: 12. The CDR3 DNA follows: TGCGCCAGCAGCTTGTCTAGCGGGTGGATTCGGAGTACGCAGTATTTT. It is translated as CASSLSSGWIRSTQYF.

The chain uses TRBV27 and TRBJ2-7; TRBD2 matches 9 bases. This CDR3 spans 16 amino acids. CDR1 MNHEY and CDR2 SMNVEV come from the germline V gene (reference sequence). V gave up 0 bases and J gave up 3 bases; unmatched junction bases: 6. The CDR3 here is CASSLSSRLAVYEQYF. The CDR3 coding sequence is TGTGCCAGCAGTTTATCTTCCCGACTAGCGGTCTACGAGCAGTACTTC.

This clonotype was found a few times. The rearrangement joins TRBV19 to TRBJ2-7, with TRBD1 matching 7 bases. Germline CDR1 reads LNHDA; CDR2 reads SQIVND (reference sequence). This CDR3 is built from 14 residues. The ends lost 6 bases at V and 2 bases at J; junction bases unmatched: 7. The CDR3 nucleotides are TGTGCCAGTAGCGACAGGGCGGAGACCTACGAGCAGTACTTC. Residues: CASSDRAETYEQYF.

The sample holds a few counts of this clonotype. Here the CDR3 DNA reads TGTGCCTGGGGACAGGGGGCGTCGTACAATGAGCAGTTCTTC. It specifies CAWGQGASYNEQFF. The V call is TRBV30, the J call TRBJ2-1; 11 nucleotides align to TRBD1. Unmatched junction bases numbered 4, after V lost 5 bases and J lost 4 bases. CDR3 size: 14 residues. CDR1 is GTSNPN, CDR2 SVGIG, per germline (reference sequence).